One sample yielded the 21 T cell receptor beta chains listed below, sequenced in a study of T cells in Graves' hyperthyroidism and ophthalmopathy. Using RNA transcripts as the source, TCR beta CDR3 regions were amplified. An initial round of RT-PCR targeting the TCR CDR3 relied on the HTBI primer set. TCRdb reprocessed the multiplex PCR reads via MiXCR and lists one record per CDR3 protein. The repertoire has 500,000 or so distinct CDR3 sequences, roughly a sixth of them found once; the top ten carry approximately 16%. Material for sequencing was blood. The receptors were sampled from a woman between 18 and 29 years old with Graves' ophthalmopathy.

In this sample, this clonotype turned up a few times. The chain employs TRBV15 and TRBJ2-5; perhaps TRBD1 as D (6 bases). Germline lookup yields CDR1 LNHNV and CDR2 YYDKDF (reference sequence). V dropped 3 bases and J dropped 3 bases, with 8 bases sitting between them. CDR3 length: 13 residues. DNA of the CDR3: TGTGCCACCAGCAGTCCAGGGGAAGAGACCCAGTACTTC. This translates into CATSSPGEETQYF.

This clonotype was recorded at least ten times. The V gene is TRBV11-2, the J gene TRBJ2-1; D could derive from TRBD1 or TRBD2 (6 bases each). CDR1 and CDR2 from the germline V gene are SGHAT and FQNNGV. V was trimmed by 1 base and J by 8 bases, leaving 15 bases between them. This CDR3 spans 15 amino acids. CDR3 sequence reads: CASSLAGAGWDEQFF. The CDR3 region has the DNA TGTGCCAGCAGCTTAGCAGGGGCGGGGTGGGATGAGCAGTTCTTC.

At least ten counts were recorded for this clonotype. The genes are TRBV12-3 or TRBV12-4 and TRBJ1-1; D remains ambiguous. This CDR3 has 14 amino acids. V was shortened by 6 bases and J by 4 bases, with 15 bases between the two germline ends. The CDR3 DNA is TGTGCCAGCAGCCCGAATAGGTCCGGCACTGAAGCTTTCTTT. As protein: CASSPNRSGTEAFF.

This clonotype has at least ten counts. The chain combines TRBV6-1 with TRBJ2-7, with TRBD1 matching 7 bases. With V trimmed by 7 bases and J by 3 bases, 6 bases remained unmatched. CDR1 and CDR2 (germline): MNHNS, SASEGT. The CDR3 is 13 amino acids. The CDR3 loop reads CASNPGQLYEQYF. The DNA of the CDR3 is TGTGCCAGCAATCCGGGACAGCTCTACGAGCAGTACTTC.

This clonotype was picked up many times. V and J are TRBV27 and TRBJ1-1; tentatively, D is TRBD1 (5 bases). The CDR3 contains 14 residues. Between the trimmed V and J ends, which lost 5 bases and 2 bases, there was a span of 12 bases. Germline values: CDR1 MNHEY, CDR2 SMNVEV (reference sequence). CDR3 DNA sequence: TGTGCCAGCAGTCCAAAACAGGTAAACACTGAAGCTTTCTTT. Its protein product is CASSPKQVNTEAFF.

This sequence joins TRBV29-1 and TRBJ2-7, with 11 bases lining up with TRBD1. V lost 6 bases to trimming and J lost 5 bases; unmatched junction nucleotides: 3. Looked up from germline, CDR1 is SQVTM and CDR2 is ANQGSEA. The CDR3 runs to 12 residues. The CDR3 DNA reads TGCAGCGTCCGGGACAGGGGGAACGAGCAGTACTTC. Amino acids: CSVRDRGNEQYF.

This rearrangement joins TRBV4-1 to TRBJ2-7, with D possibly matching TRBD1 (6 bases). V shed 4 bases and J shed 4 bases, with 14 bases lying between them. The CDR3 loop spans 14 amino acids. Looked up from germline, CDR1 is MGHRA and CDR2 is YSYEKL. CDR3 DNA: TGCGCCAGCAGCCGTCTCACAGGGCTGTACGAGCAGTACTTC. Protein sequence: CASSRLTGLYEQYF.

The gene calls are TRBV20-1 and TRBJ2-7; 8 nucleotides match TRBD2. Trimming cost V 3 bases and J 4 bases; bases outside gene matches: 8. From germline, CDR1 is DFQATT and CDR2 SNEGSKA (reference sequence). CDR3 length equals 14 residues. The CDR3 loop reads CSASGTRAMYEQYF. As DNA, the CDR3 is TGCAGTGCTAGCGGGACTAGAGCCATGTACGAGCAGTACTTC.

This clonotype came up a few times. This chain uses TRBV5-1 with TRBJ2-7, with TRBD2 matching 10 bases. Germline V gene sequence: CDR1 SGHRS, CDR2 YFSETQ. The CDR3 is made up of 16 amino acids. V lost 0 bases and J lost 3; bases outside the gene matches: 6. The chain's CDR3 is CASSLGAGTSDYEQYF. The CDR3 region has the DNA TGCGCCAGCAGCTTGGGGGCCGGGACTAGCGACTACGAGCAGTACTTC.

The chain uses TRBV4-3 and TRBJ2-1; tentatively, D is TRBD1 or TRBD2 (6 bases each). This CDR3 has 16 residues. Germline CDR1 and CDR2: LGHNA and YSLEER. Trimming shortened V by 0 bases and J by 2 bases, and 11 bases separated the two germline ends. DNA of the CDR3: TGCGCCAGCAGCCAAGAGAAGGGGGAGGCCTACAATGAGCAGTTCTTC. Translating it yields CASSQEKGEAYNEQFF.

This clonotype showed up many times. The rearrangement links TRBV4-1 to TRBJ2-3; D is uncertain. V lost 3 bases, J lost 2 bases, and 12 bases lay in between. CDR3 length equals 15 residues. From germline, CDR1 is MGHRA and CDR2 YSYEKL. The CDR3 loop reads CASSHVDPYTDTQYF. The CDR3 DNA sequence: TGCGCCAGCAGCCATGTTGACCCCTACACAGATACGCAGTATTTT.

This clonotype showed up many times. The CDR3: CASSSPGQAPSGANVLTF. In DNA, the CDR3 is TGTGCCAGCAGCTCCCCTGGGCAGGCACCTTCTGGGGCCAACGTCCTGACTTTC. The chain combines TRBV7-2 with TRBJ2-6; D remains ambiguous. Germline CDR1 is SGHTA and CDR2 is FQGNSA. V shed 4 bases and J shed 1 base, with 17 bases lying between them. The CDR3 covers 18 residues.

At least ten counts were recorded for this clonotype. V is TRBV2 and J is TRBJ2-1; a possible D gene is TRBD1 (6 bases). CDR1 and CDR2 from the germline V gene are SNHLY and FYNNEI. There are 14 residues in the CDR3. The V gene lost 6 bases and the J gene lost 5 bases, with 14 bases spanning the gap. CDR3 sequence (DNA): TGTGCCAGCAGCGGGACACTTAAACACAATGAGCAGTTCTTC. It yields the protein CASSGTLKHNEQFF.

This rearrangement joins TRBV9 to TRBJ2-5, with 9 bases fitting TRBD2. There are 16 residues in the CDR3. The germline V gene has CDR1 SGDLS and CDR2 YYNGEE. The V gene end was trimmed by 0 bases and the J gene end by 5 bases; junction bases not matched to a gene: 8. CDR3 protein: CASSVASGGRGETQYF. The CDR3 region has the DNA TGTGCCAGCAGCGTAGCTTCTGGCGGGAGGGGTGAGACCCAGTACTTC.

This clonotype was counted at least ten times. The CDR3 reads CASSSGRGTEAFF. CDR3 DNA: TGTGCCAGCAGTTCAGGGAGGGGTACTGAAGCTTTCTTT. This sequence joins TRBV12-3 or TRBV12-4 and TRBJ1-1; D may be TRBD1 (5 bases). This CDR3 spans 13 amino acids. Trimming removed 4 bases at V and 5 bases at J, with 11 bases between.

This clonotype was seen ten or more times. This sequence joins TRBV20-1 and TRBJ1-1; D remains unclear. The CDR3 covers 14 residues. V was shortened by 6 bases and J by 3 bases, with 17 bases between the two germline ends. Germline lookup yields CDR1 DFQATT and CDR2 SNEGSKA (reference sequence). The CDR3 DNA reads TGCAGTGCAAGACCGCGGGTAATTGACACTGAAGCTTTCTTT. Translating gives CSARPRVIDTEAFF.

A remark on this clonotype: Compared with germline, one end of the junction differs, possibly owing to a read error. The rearrangement joins TRBV6-2 or TRBV6-3 to TRBJ1-1; no clear D. This CDR3 spans 11 amino acids. Germline assignment: CDR1 MNHEY and CDR2 SVGEGT. The CDR3 region is CAIPVNTGAFF. The CDR3 nucleotides are TGTGCCATCCCGGTGAACACTGGAGCTTTCTTT.

This clonotype occurred a few times. V and J are TRBV9 and TRBJ2-7; 7 bases fit TRBD2. The CDR3 has 14 amino acids. Germline trimming cut 4 bases from V and 5 bases from J; bases unmatched to any gene: 9. CDR1 is SGDLS and CDR2 is YYNGEE in the germline V gene. CDR3 coding DNA: TGTGCCAGCAGCTCCGGGGGAGGGTATGACGAGCAGTACTTC. This translates into CASSSGGGYDEQYF.

In this sample, this clonotype turned up many times. The J gene is TRBJ1-2, the V gene TRBV3-1; 7 bases align to TRBD1. V trimming: 4 bases; J trimming: 4 bases; junction bases outside the gene matches: 6. The CDR3 contains 14 residues. CDR1 and CDR2 from the germline V gene are LGHDT and YNNKEL (reference sequence). The DNA of the CDR3 is TGTGCCAGCAGCCCCGGACAGGCATTCTATGGCTACACCTTC. This codes for CASSPGQAFYGYTF.

This chain links TRBV20-1 with TRBJ2-3; the match to TRBD1 covers 8 bases. The junction had 5 bases not matched to a gene; V was cut back by 2 bases and J by 1 base. There are 15 residues in the CDR3. CDR1 is DFQATT and CDR2 is SNEGSKA in the germline V gene (reference sequence). The CDR3: CSARLPGQGTDTQYF. CDR3 DNA sequence: TGCAGTGCTAGATTGCCGGGACAGGGCACAGATACGCAGTATTTT.

This clonotype has ten or more counts. The chain has TRBV11-2 and TRBJ1-1; unclear D gene. The V end lost 1 base, the J end lost 1 base, and 10 bases lay between the germline ends. Germline values: CDR1 SGHAT, CDR2 FQNNGV. The CDR3 runs 15 residues. CDR3 coding DNA: TGTGCCAGCAGCTTAGGACCGGAGAAGAACACTGAAGCTTTCTTT. Translating it yields CASSLGPEKNTEAFF.